The rows below give T cell receptor beta chains drawn from one sample of a study of tumour-infiltrating T cells in Burkitt lymphoma. Data came from immunoSEQ multiplex PCR; TCRdb stores just in-frame clones and leaves some out. The sample shows around 5,000 clones, about 22% of them seen only once. Sequenced material: tumor tissue. These receptors were collected from a human donor with diffuse large B-cell lymphoma. The CDR3 runs from the conserved cysteine through the conserved F or W. The D gene is left open where the match is weak. Size values are once, few and many counts, or a class for expanded clones, and some rows have none.

CDR3 protein	CDR3 DNA	V gene	clone size	D gene	J gene
CASSRELQNIQYF	TGCGCCAGCAGCCGGGAGCTTCAAAACATTCAGTACTTC	TRBV4-3	few	-	TRBJ2-4
CASSKVSGWQAEENTEAFF	TGTGCCAGCAGCAAAGTATCGGGGTGGCAGGCAGAAGAGAACACTGAAGCTTTCTTT	TRBV21-1	few	-	TRBJ1-1
CASSLGWADSYNEQFF	TGCGCCAGCAGCCTTGGATGGGCGGACTCCTACAATGAGCAGTTCTTC	TRBV4-3	-	-	TRBJ2-1
CASSYTDRGEAFF	TGTGCCAGCAGCTACACCGACAGGGGTGAAGCTTTCTTT	TRBV7-2	-	TRBD1	TRBJ1-1
CASSGGGNTEAFF	TGTGCCAGCAGCGGGGGGGGGAACACTGAAGCTTTCTTT	TRBV9	few	-	TRBJ1-1
CASRPRLAGSTDTQYF	TGTGCCAGCAGGCCGAGACTAGCGGGATCCACAGATACGCAGTATTTT	TRBV2	-	TRBD2	TRBJ2-3
CASSRTSGSYEQYF	TGTGCCAGCTCACGGACTAGCGGCTCCTACGAGCAGTACTTC	TRBV7-9	once	TRBD2	TRBJ2-7
CASSPREGRTGELFF	TGTGCCAGCAGCCCCCGGGAAGGGCGGACCGGGGAGCTGTTTTTT	TRBV9	few	-	TRBJ2-2
CASSLTGFGYTF	TGTGCCAGCAGCTTGACAGGGTTTGGCTACACCTTC	TRBV5-5	once	-	TRBJ1-2
CASNPGGAQYF	TGTGCCAGCAACCCCGGAGGGGCCCAGTACTTC	TRBV2	-	-	TRBJ2-5
CASSRLPLAGADNEQFF	TGTGCCAGCAGCCGCCTGCCGCTAGCGGGAGCTGATAATGAGCAGTTCTTC	TRBV4-2	-	TRBD2	TRBJ2-1
CASSVVGLAVTDEQFF	TGTGCCAGCAGCGTAGTTGGACTAGCGGTTACCGATGAGCAGTTCTTC	TRBV9	large	TRBD2	TRBJ2-1
CSVEEQARCTF	TGCAGCGTTGAAGAACAAGCCCGCTGCACCTTC	TRBV29-1	few	-	TRBJ1-2
CASSAPGRRNTGELFF	TGTGCCAGCAGCGCCCCGGGACGACGGAACACCGGGGAGCTGTTTTTT	TRBV7-6	-	-	TRBJ2-2
CASSWTENTEAFF	TGCGCCAGCAGCTGGACGGAGAACACTGAAGCTTTCTTT	TRBV5-1	-	-	TRBJ1-1
CASRQGPEAFF	TGTGCCAGCAGACAGGGACCTGAAGCTTTCTTT	TRBV14	-	-	TRBJ1-1
CASSTVPTDTQYF	TGTGCCAGTAGTACCGTCCCCACAGATACGCAGTATTTT	TRBV19	-	-	TRBJ2-3
CASSRESLDSYEQYF	TGTGCCAGCTCACGGGAATCGCTTGACAGCTACGAGCAGTACTTC	TRBV18	-	-	TRBJ2-7
CASSAGTGGNQPQHF	TGTGCCAGCAGCGCCGGGACAGGGGGCAATCAGCCCCAGCATTTT	TRBV5-8	once	TRBD1	TRBJ1-5
CASSPHGGNPGQQYF	TGTGCCAGCAGCCCCCACGGCGGGAACCCGGGGCAGCAGTACTTC	TRBV7-2	-	-	TRBJ2-7
CASSQFYVSTNEKLFF	TGTGCCAGCAGCCAATTCTACGTTTCAACTAATGAAAAACTGTTTTTT	TRBV4-2	-	-	TRBJ1-4
CASSLGTGGETQYF	TGCGCCAGCAGCCTAGGGACAGGCGGGGAGACCCAGTACTTC	TRBV5-1	-	TRBD1	TRBJ2-5
CASSQDYTAVKNTEAFF	TGCGCCAGCAGCCAAGATTACACGGCAGTAAAAAACACTGAAGCTTTCTTT	TRBV4-3	-	-	TRBJ1-1
CASSLLTGVNTEAFF	TGTGCCAGCAGTTTACTCACAGGAGTGAACACTGAAGCTTTCTTT	TRBV28	-	-	TRBJ1-1
CASRADTGGRTGELFF	TGTGCCAGTAGGGCCGATACAGGGGGAAGAACCGGGGAGCTGTTTTTT	TRBV19	few	TRBD1	TRBJ2-2
CASSEFQGAGAEAFF	TGTGCCAGCAGTGAATTCCAGGGCGCGGGTGCTGAAGCTTTCTTT	TRBV2	-	-	TRBJ1-1
CASSLEPTGGFHGYTF	TGTGCCAGCAGTCTAGAGCCGACAGGGGGTTTTCATGGCTACACCTTC	TRBV27	-	TRBD1	TRBJ1-2
CAWRTGGSYGYTF	TGTGCCTGGCGTACTGGGGGGAGCTATGGCTACACCTTC	TRBV30	-	-	TRBJ1-2
CASSQDGGSVRGTQYF	TGCGCCAGCAGCCAAGATGGAGGATCCGTCAGAGGGACCCAGTACTTC	TRBV4-3	few	-	TRBJ2-5
CASSSFRGDEGNQPQHF	TGTGCCAGCAGTTCGTTCCGGGGAGATGAAGGCAATCAGCCCCAGCATTTT	TRBV28	once	-	TRBJ1-5
CASSLGSHAPYEQYF	TGTGCCAGCAGCTTAGGTTCACACGCCCCCTACGAGCAGTACTTC	TRBV7-2	-	-	TRBJ2-7
CASSPGRMNTEAFF	TGTGCCAGCTCACCTGGGAGGATGAACACTGAAGCTTTCTTT	TRBV18	-	-	TRBJ1-1
CASSPNWELNEQFF	TGTGCCAGCAGCCCTAATTGGGAGTTGAATGAGCAGTTCTTC	TRBV7-6	-	-	TRBJ2-1
CASSPPLTGLGTDTQYF	TGTGCCAGCAGTCCCCCCTTAACGGGATTGGGTACAGATACGCAGTATTTT	TRBV27	-	-	TRBJ2-3
CASSDDGAFGETQYF	TGTGCCAGCAGTGATGATGGGGCCTTCGGAGAGACCCAGTACTTC	TRBV6-1	few	-	TRBJ2-5
CASSLGGISNQPQHF	TGTGCCAGCAGTTTAGGGGGTATCAGCAATCAGCCCCAGCATTTT	TRBV28	-	-	TRBJ1-5
CASSPRLDGTSYNEQFF	TGTGCCAGCTCACCACGGTTGGACGGGACTTCCTACAATGAGCAGTTCTTC	TRBV18	-	-	TRBJ2-1
CASSLPQAGTGGSYEQYF	TGTGCCAGCAGTTTACCACAAGCTGGGACAGGGGGCTCCTACGAGCAGTACTTC	TRBV27	-	TRBD1	TRBJ2-7
CASSPDRGNYEQYF	TGTGCCAGCAGCCCGGACAGGGGCAACTACGAGCAGTACTTC	TRBV27	-	TRBD1	TRBJ2-7
CASSTLDTQRSEQYF	TGTGCCAGCAGCACATTGGACACTCAAAGGAGCGAGCAGTACTTC	TRBV7-2	-	-	TRBJ2-7
CASSHRGGETQYF	TGTGCCAGCAGTCACAGGGGGGGAGAGACCCAGTACTTC	TRBV7-6	few	-	TRBJ2-5
CASSLGQGSGQPQHF	TGTGCCAGCAGCTTGGGACAGGGATCGGGACAGCCCCAGCATTTT	TRBV7-2	few	TRBD1	TRBJ1-5